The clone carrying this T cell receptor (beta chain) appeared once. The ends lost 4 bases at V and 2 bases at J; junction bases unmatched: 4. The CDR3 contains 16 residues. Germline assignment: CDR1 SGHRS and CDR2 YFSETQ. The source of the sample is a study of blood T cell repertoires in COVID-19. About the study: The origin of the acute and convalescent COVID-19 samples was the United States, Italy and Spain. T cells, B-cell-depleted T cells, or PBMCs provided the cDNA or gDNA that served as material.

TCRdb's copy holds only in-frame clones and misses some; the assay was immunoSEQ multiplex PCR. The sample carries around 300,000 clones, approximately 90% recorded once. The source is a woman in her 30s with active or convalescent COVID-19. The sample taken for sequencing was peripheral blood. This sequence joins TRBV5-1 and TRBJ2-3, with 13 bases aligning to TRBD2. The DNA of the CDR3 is TGCGCCAGCAGCACGACTAGCGGGGGGCCCACAGATACGCAGTATTTT. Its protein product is CASSTTSGGPTDTQYF.